The rows below give T cell receptor beta chains drawn from one sample of a study of T cell repertoires in cytomegalovirus infection. No antigens are known for them. MiXCR was run by TCRdb on the reads, yielding one entry per CDR3 protein. The table shows approximately 990,000 distinct CDR3 sequences, with 31% occurring only once. Sample: cultured CD8+ T cells from PBMCs, taken from culture after CMV antigen stimulation. The receptor set was obtained from a human donor in good health (CMV status not recorded). Some clones in this sample may be carry-over from other donors' samples. CDR3s include the opening cysteine and the closing phenylalanine or tryptophan. The D gene is left open where the match is weak. Clone size is shown for a subset of rows, as once, few, many or a class of expanded clone.

TRBV7-9,many,.,TRBJ1-2,CASRGGAYYGYTF,TGTGCCTCCCGGGGGGGCGCATACTATGGCTACACCTTC
TRBV25-1,few,TRBD1,TRBJ2-1,CASSEGTGVNNEQFF,TGTGCCAGCAGTGAGGGGACAGGGGTTAACAATGAGCAGTTCTTC
TRBV7-9,.,.,TRBJ1-2,CASSGARIDGYTF,TGTGCCAGCTCGGGGGCGCGCATCGATGGCTACACCTTC
TRBV7-4,.,.,TRBJ2-1,CASSSGAANEQFF,TGTGCCAGCAGCTCGGGAGCGGCCAATGAGCAGTTCTTC
TRBV28,few,TRBD1,TRBJ2-1,CASREQGVWDEQFF,TGTGCCAGCAGGGAACAGGGGGTTTGGGATGAGCAGTTCTTC
TRBV10-3,.,TRBD1,TRBJ1-5,CAISESGTASNQPQHF,TGTGCCATCAGTGAGTCAGGGACAGCCAGCAATCAGCCCCAGCATTTT
TRBV7-2,many,.,TRBJ1-6,CASSSGMSSYNSPLHF,TGTGCCAGCAGCTCAGGGATGAGCTCCTATAATTCACCCCTCCACTTT
TRBV5-4,.,.,TRBJ2-5,CASSLGGIRNQETQYF,TGTGCCAGCAGCTTGGGGGGTATCAGAAACCAAGAGACCCAGTACTTC
TRBV12-3/TRBV12-4,.,.,TRBJ2-1,CASSLSLHEQFF,TGTGCCAGCAGTTTAAGTCTCCATGAGCAGTTCTTC
TRBV12-3/TRBV12-4,few,.,TRBJ2-3,CASTSYTDTQYF,TGTGCCAGCACATCTTACACAGATACGCAGTATTTT
TRBV7-6,many,TRBD2,TRBJ2-1,CASSSEVAGVSAYNEQFF,TGTGCCAGCAGTTCCGAGGTAGCGGGGGTCAGCGCCTACAATGAGCAGTTCTTC
TRBV6-5,few,.,TRBJ2-5,CASSLTMGDQETQYF,TGTGCCAGCAGTCTCACAATGGGGGACCAAGAGACCCAGTACTTC
TRBV6-5,.,.,TRBJ1-2,CASSSDERASYGYTF,TGTGCCAGCAGTTCAGACGAACGAGCCTCCTATGGCTACACCTTC
TRBV20-1,.,TRBD1,TRBJ2-1,CSALRDRVYNEQFF,TGCAGTGCCCTCCGGGACAGGGTCTACAATGAGCAGTTCTTC
TRBV7-9,few,.,TRBJ2-3,CASSSKVGPVGDTQYF,TGTGCCAGCAGCTCAAAAGTTGGTCCGGTGGGAGATACGCAGTATTTT
TRBV7-6,.,TRBD1,TRBJ2-1,CASSLAPWTGGNEQFF,TGTGCCAGCAGCTTAGCGCCATGGACAGGGGGTAATGAGCAGTTCTTC
TRBV6-6,.,TRBD2,TRBJ2-2,CASSYLAGGPIGELFF,TGTGCCAGCAGTTACTTAGCGGGGGGGCCGATCGGGGAGCTGTTTTTT
TRBV27,.,TRBD2,TRBJ2-7,CASSLSPSGEQYF,TGTGCCAGCAGTTTAAGCCCTAGCGGGGAGCAGTACTTC
TRBV6-2/TRBV6-3,many,.,TRBJ1-1,CASRQGWNTEAFF,TGTGCCAGCAGACAGGGCTGGAACACTGAAGCTTTCTTT
TRBV4-1,few,TRBD1,TRBJ1-1,CASSQATAGGNTEAFF,TGCGCCAGCAGCCAAGCCACGGCAGGGGGGAACACTGAAGCTTTCTTT
TRBV14,few,.,TRBJ2-5,CASSQEGGNKQETQYF,TGTGCCAGCAGCCAAGAGGGGGGAAACAAACAAGAGACCCAGTACTTC
TRBV9,.,TRBD1,TRBJ1-1,CANTPNRGEAFF,TGTGCCAACACCCCTAACAGGGGTGAGGCTTTCTTT
TRBV10-3,.,.,TRBJ1-1,CAINPTGTENEMNTEAFF,TGTGCCATCAACCCAACTGGGACGGAGAACGAAATGAACACTGAAGCTTTCTTT
TRBV7-6,many,.,TRBJ2-7,CASSPGAGSYEQYF,TGTGCCAGCAGCCCGGGGGCCGGTTCCTACGAGCAGTACTTC
TRBV6-5,.,.,TRBJ2-7,CASSKTENRRYEQYF,TGTGCCAGCAGTAAGACAGAGAATCGGCGCTACGAGCAGTACTTC
TRBV19,.,TRBD1,TRBJ1-2,CASSVTGTGINYGYTF,TGTGCCAGTAGTGTGACCGGGACAGGGATTAACTATGGCTACACCTTC
TRBV2,.,.,TRBJ2-1,CASLAQGYNEQFF,TGTGCCAGCCTAGCCCAGGGCTACAATGAGCAGTTCTTC
TRBV7-6,.,.,TRBJ2-3,CASSSWGGENADTQYF,TGTGCCAGCAGCTCGTGGGGCGGCGAAAACGCAGATACGCAGTATTTT
TRBV6-5,.,.,TRBJ1-6,CASSSRVTSPLHF,TGTGCCAGCAGTTCCAGGGTAACTTCACCCCTCCACTTT
TRBV6-1,.,.,TRBJ1-1,CASAMTDNTEAFF,TGTGCCAGCGCCATGACAGACAACACTGAAGCTTTCTTT
TRBV7-3,once,.,TRBJ2-7,CASSLELGIREQYF,TGTGCCAGCAGCTTAGAGCTCGGCATCCGCGAGCAGTACTTC
TRBV29-1,.,.,TRBJ1-2,CSVPLTVTEGYTF,TGCAGCGTTCCCTTGACGGTAACGGAGGGCTACACCTTC
TRBV19,.,TRBD1,TRBJ1-1,CASTPIPGQGMAFF,TGTGCCAGTACCCCAATACCGGGACAGGGGATGGCTTTCTTT
TRBV29-1,.,.,TRBJ1-2,CSVVWGQVSKYGYTF,TGCAGCGTTGTCTGGGGTCAGGTATCGAAATATGGCTACACCTTC
TRBV19,few,TRBD2,TRBJ2-7,CATQQGAGLSYEQYF,TGTGCCACCCAACAAGGAGCGGGGCTCTCCTACGAGCAGTACTTC
TRBV12-3/TRBV12-4,.,TRBD1,TRBJ2-3,CASSSGTGVGTDTQYF,TGTGCCAGCAGCTCAGGGACAGGGGTTGGAACAGATACGCAGTATTTT
TRBV6-2/TRBV6-3,few,.,TRBJ2-1,CASSYDQRDFDNEQFF,TGTGCCAGCAGTTACGATCAGAGGGATTTCGACAATGAGCAGTTCTTC
TRBV29-1,.,TRBD1,TRBJ2-7,CSVVGGQGAYEQYF,TGCAGCGTTGTGGGCGGACAGGGGGCCTACGAGCAGTACTTC
TRBV27,few,TRBD2,TRBJ2-3,CASLTFRRGALTDTQYF,TGTGCCAGCCTGACCTTCCGGCGGGGGGCTTTGACAGATACGCAGTATTTT
TRBV10-3,.,TRBD1,TRBJ2-1,CAIRRGQGGSYNERFF,TGTGCCATCAGGCGAGGACAGGGGGGTTCCTACAATGAGCGGTTCTTC
TRBV6-1,.,TRBD1,TRBJ2-1,CASSKGGQGVWGEQFF,TGTGCCAGCAGCAAGGGAGGACAGGGGGTTTGGGGTGAGCAGTTCTTC
TRBV24-1,.,TRBD1,TRBJ2-3,CATSDPGQGGGTDTQYF,TGTGCCACCAGTGACCCCGGACAGGGCGGAGGCACAGATACGCAGTATTTT
TRBV7-9,many,TRBD1,TRBJ2-3,CASRGQQIEDTQYF,TGTGCCAGCAGGGGACAGCAAATTGAAGATACGCAGTATTTT
TRBV6-2/TRBV6-3,many,.,TRBJ1-1,CASSYGRLNTEAFF,TGTGCCAGCAGTTACGGCAGGTTGAACACTGAAGCTTTCTTT
TRBV27,.,.,TRBJ2-1,CASTGASYNEQFF,TGTGCCAGCACAGGGGCCTCCTACAATGAGCAGTTCTTC
TRBV29-1,.,TRBD1,TRBJ2-7,CSVLLGTVYEQYF,TGCAGCGTCCTCTTGGGGACAGTCTACGAGCAGTACTTC
TRBV24-1,.,TRBD1,TRBJ1-2,CATSDSRRGRNGYTF,TGTGCCACCAGTGATTCCCGCAGGGGGCGAAATGGCTACACCTTC
TRBV7-6,.,TRBD2,TRBJ2-3,CASSPSGREDTQYF,TGTGCCAGCAGTCCTAGCGGGAGGGAAGATACGCAGTATTTT
TRBV12-5,few,TRBD2,TRBJ2-5,CASGFQTSGGQETQYF,TGTGCTAGTGGTTTCCAGACTAGCGGGGGGCAAGAGACCCAGTACTTC
TRBV5-1,once,TRBD1,TRBJ2-7,CASSLPGDRVTYEQYF,TGCGCCAGCAGCTTACCAGGGGACAGGGTGACCTACGAGCAGTACTTC
TRBV10-3,.,.,TRBJ2-7,CAISPGQISYEQYF,TGTGCCATCAGCCCCGGACAGATCTCCTACGAGCAGTACTTC
TRBV27,.,TRBD1,TRBJ1-5,CASSFIPQGGDFHF,TGTGCCAGCAGCTTTATTCCGCAAGGGGGCGATTTTCATTTT
TRBV19,few,.,TRBJ1-2,CASSIDLPGTYTF,TGTGCCAGTAGTATAGACCTCCCCGGGACCTACACCTTC
TRBV4-1,.,.,TRBJ2-1,CASSQGPYYEQFF,TGCGCCAGCAGCCAAGGACCCTACTATGAGCAGTTCTTC
TRBV7-9,few,TRBD2,TRBJ2-5,CASSSRGGGQETQYF,TGTGCCAGCAGCTCCCGTGGCGGGGGACAAGAGACCCAGTACTTC
TRBV4-1,.,.,TRBJ2-4,CASSDTDAGNIQYF,TGCGCCAGTTCTGACACGGATGCTGGAAACATTCAGTACTTC
TRBV7-2,many,.,TRBJ1-1,CASSFFPRLDTEAFF,TGTGCCAGCAGCTTTTTCCCTCGGCTGGACACTGAAGCTTTCTTT